This TCR beta chain was captured by sequencing in a study of T cell clones after liver transplantation. Findings and caveats of the study: Circulating graft-donor-reactive CD4 TCRbeta sequences fell significantly post-transplant in most of the 8 subjects.

Details on this clone: The antigen is unknown.

Profiled with immunoSEQ multiplex PCR; TCRdb holds only in-frame clones, not every one. The table shows tens of thousands of clones, with around 90% occurring only once. Per germline, CDR1 SEHNR and CDR2 FQNEAQ (reference sequence). Trimming pared 5 bases from V and 1 base from J, leaving 15 bases between. The CDR3 covers 15 residues. The chain recombines TRBV7-9 with TRBJ2-7, with a tentative D call TRBD2 (6 bases). This sample comprised CD4+ T cells from blood, obtained before liver transplant. The clonotype was recovered from a human donor who received a liver transplant. Here the CDR3 DNA reads TGTGCCAGCAGCCCGAGGGGAGGACCTTCCTACGAGCAGTACTTC. Translating it yields CASSPRGGPSYEQYF.